The 31 T cell receptor beta chains in this list originate from one sample, sequenced in a study of CXCR3 chemokines and chemotherapy response in bladder cancer (dated by TCRdb to between 2021 and 2023). Library generation was performed with PCR. This sample was sequenced with an Illumina HiSeq 2500. TCRdb reprocessed the public reads (quality trimming at Q25 with fastp, clone calling with MiXCR) and kept in-frame beta chains. All rows with the same CDR3 protein become a single entry with the most common DNA and genes. The sample table shows about 2,300 distinct CDR3 sequences, and approximately 7% are seen once. Of the sample, approximately 32% falls within the top ten clones. This material was acquired from a patient whose treatment included neoadjuvant chemotherapy. The receptor set was obtained from a human donor with bladder cancer that responded to neoadjuvant chemotherapy.

This clonotype is labeled medium-sized (0.01 to 0.1%). The chain joins TRBV18 to TRBJ1-1; 8 bases map to TRBD1. The CDR3 is 18 residues long. Losses at the gene ends were 3 bases for V and 1 base for J; bases not matched to a gene: 13. Germline V CDR1 and CDR2: KGHSH, LQKENI. This chain's CDR3 is CASSPSSTGGIRNTEAFF. The CDR3 region has the DNA TGTGCCAGCTCACCTAGCTCCACAGGGGGGATAAGGAACACTGAAGCTTTCTTT.

In its sample, this clonotype ranks as medium-sized. This chain joins TRBV11-2 and TRBJ2-7; 9 positions match TRBD1. The trim removed 5 bases at V and 6 bases at J, leaving 11 bases unmatched. This CDR3 has 15 amino acids. CDR1 is SGHAT, CDR2 FQNNGV, per germline. CDR3 protein: CASSAPGTGTVEQYF. Here the CDR3 DNA reads TGTGCCAGCAGCGCCCCCGGGACAGGGACAGTCGAGCAGTACTTC.

This clonotype was seen many times. In DNA form, the CDR3 reads TGTGCCAGTAGCGATCGGTGGGGCTCCTACGAGCAGTACTTC. Amino acid sequence: CASSDRWGSYEQYF. The chain links TRBV19 to TRBJ2-7; D remains unclear. Trimming took 6 bases from V and 0 from J, leaving 12 bases between them. Germline V CDR1 and CDR2: LNHDA, SQIVND (reference sequence). The CDR3 loop spans 14 amino acids.

This clonotype is labeled as medium-sized (0.01 to 0.1%). The V and J genes are TRBV10-3 and TRBJ2-2, with 7 positions matching TRBD2. The CDR3 has 14 amino acids. With 5 bases clipped from V and 6 bases from J, the junction kept 6 bases outside the gene matches. The germline V gene encodes CDR1 ENHRY and CDR2 SYGVKD. In DNA form, the CDR3 reads TGTGCCATCAGTCAAGGACTAGTAGCCGGGGAGCTGTTTTTT. Amino acids: CAISQGLVAGELFF.

By share of the sample, this clonotype is medium-sized. The J gene is TRBJ2-1, the V gene TRBV29-1; no definite D call. V lost 6 bases and J 0 bases, leaving 15 bases between the germline ends. The V gene's germline CDR1 is SQVTM and CDR2 ANQGSEA. The CDR3 extends over 15 amino acids. The CDR3 region is CSVGLVLGSYNEQFF. CDR3 sequence (DNA): TGCAGCGTCGGGCTAGTGCTCGGCTCCTACAATGAGCAGTTCTTC.

This clonotype was observed many times. The chain couples TRBV5-4 to TRBJ1-1, with 9 bases matching TRBD1. The CDR3 has 16 amino acids. In germline, CDR1 is SGHNT, CDR2 YYREEE (reference sequence). Trimming cost V 0 bases and J 3 bases; bases outside gene matches: 6. CDR3 in DNA: TGTGCCAGCAGCTTGGAGGGGGACAGGGCATACACTGAAGCTTTCTTT. This codes for CASSLEGDRAYTEAFF.

By share, this clonotype ranks as medium-sized (0.01 to 0.1%). The V call is TRBV19, the J call TRBJ1-5; maybe TRBD1 (5 bases). Trimming removed 4 bases at V and 6 bases at J, with 19 bases between. Looked up from germline, CDR1 is LNHDA and CDR2 is SQIVND (reference sequence). The CDR3 consists of 16 residues. For the CDR3, the DNA is TGTGCCAGTAGTAAAGTCGGGACGGTCATTGGTCAGCCCCAGCATTTT. This sequence encodes CASSKVGTVIGQPQHF. Based on the CDR3 plus reference TRBV19 and TRBJ1-5, the full variable domain is DGGITQSPKYLFRKEGQNVTLSCEQNLNHDAMYWYRQDPGQGLRLIYYSQIVNDFQKGDIAEGYSVSREKKESFPLTVTSAQKNPTAFYLCASSKVGTVIGQPQHFGDGTRLSIL.

The chain links TRBV27 to TRBJ1-2, with a weak D call TRBD1 (5 bases). This CDR3 comprises 12 residues. Germline V gives CDR1 MNHEY, CDR2 SMNVEV (reference sequence). Trimming cost V 6 bases and J 4 bases, with 9 bases left between them. DNA of the CDR3: TGTGCCAGCAGGTATGGGACCTATGGCTACACCTTC. It translates to CASRYGTYGYTF.

Only a few counts were recorded for this clonotype. The rearrangement links TRBV12-3 or TRBV12-4 to TRBJ1-2; D unresolved. The CDR3 is 13 residues long. Trimming took off 3 bases at V and 0 bases at J, with 5 bases between the two ends. The CDR3 DNA reads as TGTGCCAGCAGTTTGCAGGCTAACTATGGCTACACCTTC. Protein sequence: CASSLQANYGYTF.

Many counts were recorded for this clonotype. The chain joins TRBV20-1 to TRBJ1-2; 10 bases agree with TRBD1. Germline V gene lookup returns CDR1 DFQATT and CDR2 SNEGSKA (reference sequence). J was trimmed by 6 bases and V by 6 bases; bases with no gene match: 1. The CDR3 spans 11 residues. This CDR3 is CSAGTGDGYTF. CDR3 sequence (DNA): TGCAGTGCCGGGACAGGGGATGGCTACACCTTC.

The gene calls are TRBV11-2 and TRBJ2-3; 14 bases match TRBD2. Germline V CDR1 and CDR2: SGHAT, FQNNGV. This CDR3 region has 15 residues. V trimming: 4 bases; J trimming: 6 bases; junction bases outside the gene matches: 3. The CDR3 nucleotides read TGTGCCAGCAGCTCGACTAGCGGGAGGGCCGATACGCAGTATTTT. This translates into CASSSTSGRADTQYF.

At least ten counts were recorded for this clonotype. The rearrangement uses TRBV30 and TRBJ1-2; possible D gene TRBD1, 6 bases. V lost 4 bases to trimming and J lost 0 bases, with 15 bases between them. The CDR3 has 15 residues. The V gene's germline CDR1 is GTSNPN and CDR2 SVGIG (reference sequence). For the CDR3, the DNA is TGTGCCTGGACCCTCAACAGGGAACCTAACTATGGCTACACCTTC. The encoded protein is CAWTLNREPNYGYTF.

This clonotype was recorded many times. The CDR3 DNA reads TGTGCCAGCAGTCTCCGCAGGGTAATTCTCACTGAAGCTTTCTTT. This encodes CASSLRRVILTEAFF. The chain carries TRBV27 and TRBJ1-1; possibly TRBD1 for D (5 bases). Germline lookup yields CDR1 MNHEY and CDR2 SMNVEV (reference sequence). The CDR3 consists of 15 residues. Trimming took 5 bases from V and 4 from J, leaving 17 bases between them.

A few counts support this clonotype. The chain employs TRBV12-3 or TRBV12-4 and TRBJ2-5; 13 bases are a match to TRBD2. V trimming: 6 bases; J trimming: 5 bases; junction bases outside the gene matches: 12. The CDR3 spans 17 residues. CDR3 DNA: TGTGCCAGCAGCCCACTCGGACTAGCGGGAGCCCACGAGACCCAGTACTTC. Protein product: CASSPLGLAGAHETQYF.

This clonotype was seen a handful of times. The genes are TRBV13 and TRBJ2-2; D not certain. The V gene lost 8 bases and the J gene lost 4 bases, with 8 bases spanning the gap. Germline V gives CDR1 PRHDT, CDR2 FYEKMQ (reference sequence). The CDR3 length is 12 residues. CDR3 amino acids: CASARFTGELFF. Here the CDR3 DNA reads TGTGCCAGCGCACGGTTCACCGGGGAGCTGTTTTTT.

This clonotype is labeled as large. This sequence joins TRBV6-5 and TRBJ2-3; TRBD2 matches at 7 bases. Germline lookup yields CDR1 MNHEY and CDR2 SVGAGI. The CDR3 has 16 residues. With V trimmed by 1 base and J by 0 bases, 4 bases remained unmatched. The CDR3 nucleotides read TGTGCCAGCAGTTACTGGGGGGGGAGAAGCACAGATACGCAGTATTTT. Amino acids: CASSYWGGRSTDTQYF.

This clonotype was seen at least ten times. This chain joins TRBV18 and TRBJ1-1; 8 bases fit TRBD1. The CDR3 has 13 residues. The J segment lost 8 bases and the V segment lost 4 bases, leaving 6 bases of the junction unmatched. Germline-derived CDR1 and CDR2 are KGHSH and LQKENI. In DNA, the CDR3 is TGTGCCAGCTCACAATCCGGGACAGGAGAAGCTTTCTTT. Protein sequence: CASSQSGTGEAFF.

This clonotype was picked up many times. This chain uses TRBV6-5 with TRBJ2-2; TRBD2 matches at 9 bases. V dropped 0 bases and J dropped 1; count of bases not matched to a gene: 3. CDR3 size: 17 residues. The V gene's germline CDR1 is MNHEY and CDR2 SVGAGI. CDR3 region: CASSYSGTSQNTGELFF. CDR3 bases: TGTGCCAGCAGTTACTCGGGGACTAGCCAGAACACCGGGGAGCTGTTTTTT.

This clonotype was recorded a few times. The chain uses TRBV7-9 and TRBJ2-7, with a tentative D call TRBD2 (6 bases). With 6 bases removed from V and 3 bases from J, the gap between germline ends came to 12 bases. CDR3 size: 13 residues. Germline-derived CDR1 and CDR2 are SEHNR and FQNEAQ (reference sequence). In nucleotides, the CDR3 is TGTGCCAGCAGGGGGGGATGGGGCTACGAGCAGTACTTC. It codes for CASRGGWGYEQYF.

This clonotype was found many times. The chain has TRBV12-3 or TRBV12-4 and TRBJ1-1; 8 bases line up with TRBD1. This CDR3 contains 15 residues. V lost 5 bases and J lost 1; bases outside the gene matches: 6. CDR3 in amino acids: CASSPGGTGNTEAFF. CDR3 coding DNA: TGTGCCAGCAGTCCAGGGGGGACAGGGAACACTGAAGCTTTCTTT.

This clonotype came up many times. The CDR3 loop reads CAWSLQGGGNYGYTF. As DNA, the CDR3 is TGTGCCTGGAGTCTACAGGGAGGGGGGAACTATGGCTACACCTTC. V gene TRBV30 combines with J gene TRBJ1-2, with D possibly TRBD1 on 6 matching bases. This CDR3 spans 15 amino acids. Per germline, CDR1 GTSNPN and CDR2 SVGIG (reference sequence). Deletions cut 2 bases from V and 2 bases from J, with 15 bases between.

This clonotype is large within its sample. Here the CDR3 DNA reads TGTGCCAGCACAGGAGCCACAGATACGCAGTATTTT. It encodes CASTGATDTQYF. The chain combines TRBV6-6 with TRBJ2-3; D is unclear. Deletions cut 7 bases from V and 2 bases from J, with 7 bases between. The CDR3 extends over 12 amino acids. Per germline, CDR1 MNHNY and CDR2 SVGAGI (reference sequence).

By share, this clonotype ranks as medium-sized. The gene calls are TRBV6-2 or TRBV6-3 and TRBJ2-2; D unresolved. The CDR3 is 12 amino acids. Germline lookup yields CDR1 MNHEY and CDR2 SVGEGT. V was shortened by 7 bases and J by 3 bases, with 6 bases between the two germline ends. The CDR3 sequence is CASNPHTGELFF. The CDR3 bases are TGTGCCAGCAATCCTCACACCGGGGAGCTGTTTTTT.

This clonotype has a count of ten or more. V usage is TRBV18 and J usage is TRBJ2-6; D uncertain. Germline lookup yields CDR1 KGHSH and CDR2 LQKENI. This CDR3 has 15 amino acids. Trimming shortened V by 5 bases and J by 4 bases, and 12 bases separated the two germline ends. CDR3 DNA: TGTGCCAGCTCAAGAACGGCAGAAGGGGCCAACGTCCTGACTTTC. Encoded protein: CASSRTAEGANVLTF.

This clonotype was seen at least ten times. This sequence joins TRBV27 and TRBJ1-1; D is unresolved. Trimming removed 7 bases from V and 4 bases from J, with 19 bases in between. CDR3 length equals 15 residues. From germline, CDR1 is MNHEY and CDR2 SMNVEV (reference sequence). CDR3 nucleotide sequence: TGTGCCAGCAACCCGAGGCAAGCTGGTCGCACTGAAGCTTTCTTT. The encoded protein is CASNPRQAGRTEAFF.

This clonotype was seen repeatedly, ten times or more. The chain uses TRBV27 and TRBJ2-3; 8 nucleotides agree with TRBD2. V lost 6 bases and J lost 9; bases outside the gene matches: 14. Germline CDR1 is MNHEY and CDR2 is SMNVEV (reference sequence). This CDR3 comprises 15 residues. In DNA, the CDR3 is TGTGCCAGCAGGTCAATCCTCTTGACTAGCGTAACGCAGTATTTT. This translates into CASRSILLTSVTQYF.

This clonotype is judged medium-sized. The chain employs TRBV19 and TRBJ1-5, with D possibly matching TRBD1 (6 bases). This CDR3 region has 14 residues. V shed 7 bases and J shed 3 bases, with 13 bases lying between them. The germline CDR1 and CDR2 sequences are LNHDA and SQIVND (reference sequence). The CDR3 loop reads CASKGDRTNQPQHF. The CDR3 DNA is TGTGCCAGTAAGGGTGACAGGACCAATCAGCCCCAGCATTTT.

This clonotype has only a few counts. The gene calls are TRBV25-1 and TRBJ1-1, with D perhaps TRBD1 (5 bases). Per germline, CDR1 MGHDK and CDR2 SYGVNS. V lost 8 bases, J lost 1 base, and 14 bases lay in between. The CDR3 covers 14 residues. As DNA, the CDR3 is TGTGCCAGCTGCCCCCAGGGACGGAACACTGAAGCTTTCTTT. Protein sequence: CASCPQGRNTEAFF.

The CDR3 here is CAISDGIITDTQYF. In nucleotides, the CDR3 is TGTGCCATCAGTGACGGGATTATCACAGATACGCAGTATTTT. The chain couples TRBV10-3 to TRBJ2-3; TRBD2 is a possible D gene (5 bases). Germline V gene lookup returns CDR1 ENHRY and CDR2 SYGVKD. V was shortened by 3 bases and J by 2 bases, with 9 bases between the two germline ends. The CDR3 is 14 residues long.

This clonotype was seen ten or more times. The rearrangement links TRBV20-1 to TRBJ2-1; no reliable D call. CDR3 size: 14 residues. Germline CDR1 DFQATT, CDR2 SNEGSKA (reference sequence). Trimming took 4 bases from V and 6 from J, leaving 16 bases between them. The chain's CDR3 is CSATQQRVGNEQFF. In DNA, the CDR3 is TGCAGTGCTACCCAACAAAGGGTCGGCAATGAGCAGTTCTTC.

The chain employs TRBV5-6 and TRBJ2-3; TRBD2 is a possible D gene (6 bases). The CDR3 spans 15 residues. Germline V gives CDR1 SGHDT, CDR2 YYEEEE. The V end lost 2 bases, the J end lost 2 bases, and 12 bases lay between the germline ends. CDR3 protein: CASSFSGGYTDTQYF. The CDR3 DNA reads TGTGCCAGCAGCTTCAGTGGGGGGTACACAGATACGCAGTATTTT. The variable domain in full, completed from reference TRBV5-6 and TRBJ2-3, reads DAGVTQSPTHLIKTRGQQVTLRCSPKSGHDTVSWYQQALGQGPQFIFQYYEEEERQRGNFPDRFSGHQFPNYSSELNVNALLLGDSALYLCASSFSGGYTDTQYFGPGTRLTVL.